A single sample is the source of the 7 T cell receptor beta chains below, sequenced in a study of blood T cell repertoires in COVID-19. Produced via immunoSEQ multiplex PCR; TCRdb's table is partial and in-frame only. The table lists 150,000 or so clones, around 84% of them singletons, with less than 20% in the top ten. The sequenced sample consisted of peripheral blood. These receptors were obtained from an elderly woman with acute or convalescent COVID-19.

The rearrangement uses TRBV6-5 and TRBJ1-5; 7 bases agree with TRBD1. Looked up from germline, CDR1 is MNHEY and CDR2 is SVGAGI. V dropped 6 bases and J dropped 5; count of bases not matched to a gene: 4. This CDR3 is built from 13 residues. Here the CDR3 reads CASRTGWDQPQHF. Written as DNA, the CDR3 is TGTGCCAGCAGGACAGGGTGGGATCAGCCCCAGCATTTT.

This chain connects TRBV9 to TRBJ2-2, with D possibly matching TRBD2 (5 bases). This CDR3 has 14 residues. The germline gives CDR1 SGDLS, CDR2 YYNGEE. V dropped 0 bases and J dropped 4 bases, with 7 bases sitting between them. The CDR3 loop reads CASSVGGGTGELFF. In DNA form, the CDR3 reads TGTGCCAGCAGCGTAGGAGGAGGCACCGGGGAGCTGTTTTTT.

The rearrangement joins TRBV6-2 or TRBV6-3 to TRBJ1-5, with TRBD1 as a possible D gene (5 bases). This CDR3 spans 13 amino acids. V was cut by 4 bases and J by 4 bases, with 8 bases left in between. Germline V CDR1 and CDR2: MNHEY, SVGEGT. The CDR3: CASSLTVNQPQHF. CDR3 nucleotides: TGTGCCAGCAGTTTGACAGTTAATCAGCCCCAGCATTTT.

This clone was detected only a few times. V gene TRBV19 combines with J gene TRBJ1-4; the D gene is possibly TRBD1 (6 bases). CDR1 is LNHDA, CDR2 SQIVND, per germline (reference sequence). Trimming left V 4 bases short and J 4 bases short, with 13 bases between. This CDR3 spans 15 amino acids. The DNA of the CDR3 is TGTGCCAGTAGTAGCCCGAGGGGGAATAATGAAAAACTGTTTTTT. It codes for CASSSPRGNNEKLFF.

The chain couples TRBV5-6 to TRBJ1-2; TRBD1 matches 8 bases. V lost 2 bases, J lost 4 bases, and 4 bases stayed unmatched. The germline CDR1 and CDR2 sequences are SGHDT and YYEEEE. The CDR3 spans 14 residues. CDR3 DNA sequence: TGTGCCAGCAGCTTCCGGGACAGGCCCTATGGCTACACCTTC. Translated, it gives CASSFRDRPYGYTF.

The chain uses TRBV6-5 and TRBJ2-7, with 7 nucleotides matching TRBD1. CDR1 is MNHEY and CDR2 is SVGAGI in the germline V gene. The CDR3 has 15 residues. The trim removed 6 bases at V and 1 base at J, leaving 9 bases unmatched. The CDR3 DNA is TGTGCCAGCAGGAGGGACAGAACTAAGTCCTACGAGCAGTACTTC. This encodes CASRRDRTKSYEQYF.

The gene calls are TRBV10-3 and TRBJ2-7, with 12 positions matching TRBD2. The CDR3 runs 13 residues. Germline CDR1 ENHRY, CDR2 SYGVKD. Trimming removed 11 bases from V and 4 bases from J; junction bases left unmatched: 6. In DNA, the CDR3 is TGTGCCGCTGGACTAGCGGGATCGTACGAGCAGTACTTC. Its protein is CAAGLAGSYEQYF.